This T cell receptor (beta chain) came from a study of response to subunit inactivated influenza vaccine. The CDR3 has 14 residues. Germline assignment: CDR1 SQVTM and CDR2 ANQGSEA. V lost 6 bases, J lost 3 bases, and 18 bases lay in between. Via MiXCR, TCRdb re-called the RT-PCR reads, giving one row per CDR3 protein. The data contain about 570,000 distinct CDR3 sequences, about 10% of them singletons. The same data also went into a second study, on T cells expressing NK-cell markers. That source reports: The TCR beta cDNA came from 5'RACE template switching with UMIs. Seven sequenced donors out of eight were HCMV-seropositive, one seronegative. Once again these clonotypes came out on top in the CD3+CD56-NKG2C+ fraction of several donors.

The specimen was PBMCs from blood, collected on the day of vaccination. The receptor was derived from a man over 45 who received an inactivated influenza vaccine. This chain links TRBV29-1 with TRBJ2-7; D is unclear. Here the CDR3 reads CSVRSSGRGYEQYF. The CDR3 region has the DNA TGCAGCGTCAGGTCGTCCGGGCGAGGCTACGAGCAGTACTTC.